Sequencing of this T cell receptor beta chain was carried out in a study of response to subunit inactivated influenza vaccine. The CDR3 loop spans 15 amino acids. The V and J ends lost 7 bases and 3 bases respectively, with 15 bases between them. Per the germline V gene, CDR1 is SEHNR and CDR2 is FQNEAQ (reference sequence). This clonotype was seen many times. In TCRdb, the RT-PCR reads were re-called with MiXCR into one record per CDR3 protein. The sample consists of hundreds of thousands of distinct CDR3 sequences, 7.5% to 8.5% of them appearing once. V gene TRBV7-9 combines with J gene TRBJ1-4; no reliable D call. The source material was PBMCs from blood, sampled roughly 24 months after vaccination. This receptor was identified in a man aged 50 to 69 who received an inactivated influenza vaccine. The CDR3 nucleotides are TGTGCCAGCATGCAAGTCCCGTGGGCTAATGAAAAACTGTTTTTT. This codes for CASMQVPWANEKLFF.